The present T cell receptor (beta chain) was sequenced within a study of cytomegalovirus exposure and HLA in healthy donors. Though nominally healthy at sampling, donors likely had unrecorded immune exposures. CDR3 length: 17 amino acids. The V end lost 2 bases, the J end lost 5 bases, and 18 bases lay between the germline ends. Germline V lookup: CDR1 SGHAT, CDR2 FQNNGV. Notes on this clone: Its cognate antigen is unknown.

Findings of the study overall: A list of about 180 TCR beta chains associated with cytomegalovirus was given. Because they were indistinguishable, some V segments, including TRBV6-2 and TRBV6-3, were excluded.

Both 60 Vbeta primers and 13 Jbeta primers went into the PCR. TCRdb keeps only in-frame clones here, not all; method: immunoSEQ multiplex PCR. The sample includes roughly 130,000 clones, about 79% seen only once; the top ten take roughly 2%. This clonotype was sampled from a man aged 18 to 35 in good health and CMV-seronegative. The sequenced material came from PBMCs. This chain connects TRBV11-2 to TRBJ1-4, with D possibly TRBD1 on 5 matching bases. The DNA of the CDR3 is TGTGCCAGCAGCTTATTGACGGGGGGACTCAGCAATGAAAAACTGTTTTTT. The encoded protein is CASSLLTGGLSNEKLFF.